What follows is one T cell receptor beta chain and its context. The sample is drawn from a study of CD4 T cell repertoires in COVID-19. These memory T cells were uncultured and sequenced directly after ex vivo isolation. TCRdb's table, derived via immunoSEQ multiplex PCR, lists solely in-frame clones and lacks some. This sample has tens of thousands of clones, with roughly 84% found just once. Germline V gene data show CDR1 as SGHAT and CDR2 as FQNNGV. CDR3 length: 13 residues. The germline V and J ends were trimmed by 5 bases and 9 bases, with 14 bases remaining between them. This sequence was found in a human donor who had COVID-19. The chain couples TRBV11-2 to TRBJ2-4; D not resolved. The material sequenced was central memory CD4+ T cells from blood, taken before the COVID-19 pandemic. CDR3 coding DNA: TGTGCCAGCAGCCGAGACACCATCAGCATTCAGTACTTC. It translates to CASSRDTISIQYF.